The 27 T cell receptor beta chains in this list originate from one sample, sequenced in a study of CD4 T cells in relation to SARS-CoV-2 and coronaviruses. The unexposed donors gave CD4+ T cells in about 2011-2018, prior to COVID-19. CD4+ T cells were isolated from the cells after about nine days of culture. The data were produced by immunoSEQ multiplex PCR, yet TCRdb's version contains in-frame clones alone and is incomplete. This table has about 26,000 clones, 75% to 80% appearing once. No antigen has been identified for these receptors. Sequenced: CD4+ T cells from PBMCs, cultured in vitro. The receptors stem from a human donor in good health.

CDR3 sequence: CASSPRAYPNTGELFF. The CDR3 nucleotides are TGTGCCAGCTCACCCCGGGCATACCCGAACACCGGGGAGCTGTTTTTT. This rearrangement joins TRBV18 to TRBJ2-2; D is uncertain. This CDR3 is built from 16 residues. V was trimmed by 3 bases and J by 0 bases, leaving 11 bases between them. CDR1 and CDR2 from the germline V gene are KGHSH and LQKENI.

This chain uses TRBV2 with TRBJ1-2; the match to TRBD1 covers 7 bases. V was pared by 7 bases and J by 2 bases, with 1 base of the junction left unmatched. This CDR3 comprises 12 residues. Germline V gene lookup returns CDR1 SNHLY and CDR2 FYNNEI. DNA for the CDR3: TGTGCCAGCATAGGGGGCAACTATGGCTACACCTTC. This encodes CASIGGNYGYTF.

The CDR3 loop is CASSRAYEQYF. CDR3 nucleotides: TGTGCCAGCAGTCGAGCCTACGAGCAGTACTTC. The V gene is TRBV6-6, the J gene TRBJ2-7; D is unresolved. Germline V gene lookup returns CDR1 MNHNY and CDR2 SVGAGI (reference sequence). V was shortened by 5 bases and J by 2 bases, with 4 bases between the two germline ends. The CDR3 has 11 residues.

The CDR3 loop reads CASSLRDGGELFF. CDR3 bases: TGTGCCAGCAGCTTAAGGGACGGCGGGGAGCTGTTTTTT. This chain links TRBV7-7 with TRBJ2-2, with D perhaps matching TRBD1 or TRBD2 (5 bases each). This CDR3 region has 13 residues. CDR1 is SSHAT and CDR2 is FNYEAQ in the germline V gene (reference sequence). The germline V and J ends were trimmed by 2 bases and 7 bases, with 8 bases remaining between them.

In DNA form, the CDR3 reads TGTGCCAGCAGCCCCTCGGGATTTATCAACTATGGCTACACCTTC. Translating it yields CASSPSGFINYGYTF. The rearrangement joins TRBV5-4 to TRBJ1-2; D ambiguous. The germline CDR1 and CDR2 sequences are SGHNT and YYREEE (reference sequence). Trimming took 4 bases from V and 2 from J, leaving 15 bases between them. The CDR3 is 15 amino acids.

This sequence joins TRBV4-2 and TRBJ2-3; D call uncertain. Germline V gene sequence: CDR1 LGHNA, CDR2 YNFKEQ. The CDR3 loop spans 12 amino acids. Trimming took off 7 bases at V and 3 bases at J, with 8 bases between the two ends. The CDR3 DNA reads as TGTGCCAGCAACGATGGGACAGATACGCAGTATTTT. Protein sequence: CASNDGTDTQYF.

This clone occurred a few times. J is TRBJ2-7 and V is TRBV5-4; TRBD1 might be the D (5 bases). V was cut by 0 bases and J by 0 bases, with 7 bases left in between. The germline V gene has CDR1 SGHNT and CDR2 YYREEE (reference sequence). The CDR3 runs 14 residues. This CDR3 reads CASSLGQPSYEQYF. The CDR3 bases are TGTGCCAGCAGCTTGGGACAGCCCTCCTACGAGCAGTACTTC.

The chain carries TRBV9 and TRBJ1-3, with no clear D. This CDR3 region has 14 residues. Germline-derived CDR1 and CDR2 are SGDLS and YYNGEE. Trimming took 3 bases from V and 0 from J, leaving 7 bases between them. The CDR3 is CASSDGYSGNTIYF. CDR3 nucleotide sequence: TGTGCCAGCAGCGATGGGTACTCTGGAAACACCATATATTTT. Based on the CDR3 plus reference TRBV9 and TRBJ1-3, the full variable domain is DSGVTQTPKHLITATGQRVTLRCSPRSGDLSVYWYQQSLDQGLQFLIQYYNGEERAKGNILERFSAQQFPDLHSELNLSSLELGDSALYFCASSDGYSGNTIYFGEGSWLTVV.

The chain combines TRBV18 with TRBJ1-3; D is perhaps TRBD1 (6 bases). Looked up from germline, CDR1 is KGHSH and CDR2 is LQKENI. The CDR3 is made up of 15 amino acids. Trimming stripped 2 bases from V and 3 bases from J, with 11 bases between. The DNA for the CDR3 is TGTGCCAGCTCACCAATCGGGACACGTGGAAACACCATATATTTT. Residues: CASSPIGTRGNTIYF. Looking up the rest from reference TRBV18 and TRBJ1-3 gives the full variable domain: NAGVMQNPRHLVRRRGQEARLRCSPMKGHSHVYWYRQLPEEGLKFMVYLQKENIIDESGMPKERFSAEFPKEGPSILRIQQVVRGDSAAYFCASSPIGTRGNTIYFGEGSWLTVV.

The rearrangement links TRBV5-4 to TRBJ2-5; 7 nucleotides match TRBD2. CDR1 and CDR2 (germline): SGHNT, YYREEE (reference sequence). Unmatched junction bases numbered 2, after V lost 0 bases and J lost 0 bases. The CDR3 covers 15 residues. The CDR3 region has the DNA TGTGCCAGCAGCTTGGCCGGGGGGTACCAAGAGACCCAGTACTTC. Translated: CASSLAGGYQETQYF.

This clone has only one observation. The rearrangement links TRBV6-5 to TRBJ2-6; D could derive from TRBD1 or TRBD2 (5 bases each). Trimming pared 4 bases from V and 0 bases from J, leaving 10 bases between. From germline, CDR1 is MNHEY and CDR2 SVGAGI. This CDR3 spans 16 amino acids. The CDR3 reads CASSWGISSGANVLTF. In nucleotides, the CDR3 is TGTGCCAGCAGTTGGGGGATAAGCTCTGGGGCCAACGTCCTGACTTTC.

The genes are TRBV12-5 and TRBJ2-3; TRBD2 matches at 11 bases. Germline lookup yields CDR1 LGHNT and CDR2 FRNRAP. V lost 5 bases to trimming and J lost 6 bases; unmatched junction nucleotides: 4. This CDR3 contains 14 residues. The CDR3 region has the DNA TGTGCTAGTGGTCGCACTAGCGGGAGCGATACGCAGTATTTT. Amino acids: CASGRTSGSDTQYF.

The chain recombines TRBV29-1 with TRBJ1-1; D is perhaps TRBD1 (6 bases). The CDR3 extends over 15 amino acids. The V and J ends lost 2 bases and 3 bases respectively, with 16 bases between them. Per germline, CDR1 SQVTM and CDR2 ANQGSEA. CDR3 coding DNA: TGCAGCGTTGAACCCCACGGGGGCAGGGACACTGAAGCTTTCTTT. The encoded protein is CSVEPHGGRDTEAFF.

This sequence joins TRBV18 and TRBJ2-1; either TRBD1 or TRBD2 may supply D (5 bases each). The CDR3 runs to 15 residues. Between the trimmed V and J ends, which lost 3 bases and 2 bases, there was a span of 11 bases. The germline CDR1 and CDR2 sequences are KGHSH and LQKENI. The CDR3 loop reads CASSPSQGAYNEQFF. The CDR3 nucleotides are TGTGCCAGCTCACCCTCCCAGGGAGCCTACAATGAGCAGTTCTTC.

The V gene is TRBV4-2, the J gene TRBJ1-6; no definite D call. The CDR3 sequence is 14 residues long. Germline lookup yields CDR1 LGHNA and CDR2 YNFKEQ. With 5 bases removed from V and 9 bases from J, the gap between germline ends came to 14 bases. CDR3 in DNA: TGTGCCAGCAGCATTCAATCGGCGGGTTCACCCCTCCACTTT. Amino acid sequence: CASSIQSAGSPLHF.

This clone was counted a single time. The chain joins TRBV5-4 to TRBJ2-3, with a possible D match to TRBD2 (6 bases). The CDR3 consists of 16 residues. Trimming shortened V by 4 bases and J by 1 base, and 16 bases separated the two germline ends. Germline V gives CDR1 SGHNT, CDR2 YYREEE (reference sequence). CDR3 DNA: TGTGCCAGCAGCGGCGGACTACCCGGAGGCACAGATACGCAGTATTTT. Protein: CASSGGLPGGTDTQYF.

The chain links TRBV6-7 to TRBJ2-5, with D maybe TRBD2 (6 bases). TRBV6-7 is given ORF status, its function remaining uncertain. This CDR3 is built from 17 residues. With 3 bases removed from V and 7 bases from J, the gap between germline ends came to 24 bases. The CDR3 loop is CASSYVWRATAPATQYF. Written as DNA, the CDR3 is TGTGCCAGCAGTTATGTTTGGAGGGCGACTGCGCCGGCGACCCAGTACTTC.

The rearrangement joins TRBV6-5 to TRBJ2-7, with TRBD2 as a possible D gene (6 bases). V was trimmed by 6 bases and J by 12 bases, leaving 15 bases between them. Germline V CDR1 and CDR2: MNHEY, SVGAGI. This CDR3 region has 11 residues. CDR3 sequence reads: CASSLGRGRYF. The CDR3 DNA reads TGTGCCAGCAGCCTCGGGCGGGGCAGGTACTTC.

A remark on this clone: A read error may account for a junction end that differs from germline. The chain recombines TRBV2 with TRBJ1-1, with D possibly matching TRBD1 (6 bases). The CDR3 consists of 15 residues. Germline V lookup: CDR1 SNHLY, CDR2 FYNNEI. CDR3 protein: CASSEGQGLNTEAFF. CDR3 bases: TGTGCCAGCAGCGAAGGGCAGGGGTTGAACACTGAAGCTTTCTTT.

The chain carries TRBV7-8 and TRBJ1-1; D is unresolved. The CDR3 has 11 residues. Trimming cost V 5 bases and J 7 bases, with 8 bases left between them. Looked up from germline, CDR1 is SGHVS and CDR2 is FQNEAQ. The CDR3 loop is CASSADGEAFF. CDR3 DNA sequence: TGTGCCAGCAGCGCAGACGGTGAAGCTTTCTTT. The whole variable domain, filled in from reference TRBV7-8 and TRBJ1-1, reads GAGVSQSPRYKVAKRGQDVALRCDPISGHVSLFWYQQALGQGPEFLTYFQNEAQLDKSGLPSDRFFAERPEGSVSTLKIQRTQQEDSAVYLCASSADGEAFFGQGTRLTVV.

This chain links TRBV11-2 with TRBJ2-7; 10 nucleotides align to TRBD2. With V trimmed by 5 bases and J by 2 bases, 3 bases remained unmatched. Germline CDR1 SGHAT, CDR2 FQNNGV. CDR3 length equals 14 residues. CDR3 protein: CASSGAGGTYEQYF. The CDR3 coding sequence is TGTGCCAGCAGCGGAGCGGGGGGGACCTACGAGCAGTACTTC. The complete variable domain, with remaining parts taken from reference TRBV11-2 and TRBJ2-7, reads EAGVAQSPRYKIIEKRQSVAFWCNPISGHATLYWYQQILGQGPKLLIQFQNNGVVDDSQLPKDRFSAERLKGVDSTLKIQPAKLEDSAVYLCASSGAGGTYEQYFGPGTRLTVT.

The rearrangement uses TRBV19 and TRBJ2-5; no clear D gene. The germline V gene encodes CDR1 LNHDA and CDR2 SQIVND (reference sequence). This CDR3 is built from 14 residues. V lost 5 bases to trimming and J lost 5 bases, with 15 bases between them. The chain's CDR3 is CASSPRHLRETQYF. The CDR3, as DNA: TGTGCCAGTAGTCCCCGACACCTACGGGAGACCCAGTACTTC.

This chain joins TRBV18 and TRBJ2-2; 13 bases map to TRBD2. The CDR3 is 16 amino acids. The J segment lost 4 bases and the V segment lost 3 bases, leaving 2 bases of the junction unmatched. Per the germline V gene, CDR1 is KGHSH and CDR2 is LQKENI. CDR3 in DNA: TGTGCCAGCTCACCGGGGACTAGCGGGACCACCGGGGAGCTGTTTTTT. It encodes CASSPGTSGTTGELFF.

V and J are TRBV4-1 and TRBJ1-3; D is ambiguous. V was cut by 1 base and J by 4 bases, with 2 bases left in between. The CDR3 is made up of 12 amino acids. CDR1 MGHRA and CDR2 YSYEKL come from the germline V gene. This chain's CDR3 is CASSQVGNTIYF. The CDR3 region has the DNA TGCGCCAGCAGCCAAGTAGGAAACACCATATATTTT.

This clone was recorded once. The chain uses TRBV5-1 and TRBJ1-1; perhaps TRBD1 as D (6 bases). CDR3 size: 14 residues. With 2 bases removed from V and 4 bases from J, the gap between germline ends came to 12 bases. Germline lookup yields CDR1 SGHRS and CDR2 YFSETQ. This chain's CDR3 is CASSLGGVATEAFF. The CDR3 DNA sequence: TGCGCCAGCAGCTTAGGGGGTGTGGCCACTGAAGCTTTCTTT. The full variable domain, with the rest looked up from reference TRBV5-1 and TRBJ1-1, is KAGVTQTPRYLIKTRGQQVTLSCSPISGHRSVSWYQQTPGQGLQFLFEYFSETQRNKGNFPGRFSGRQFSNSRSEMNVSTLELGDSALYLCASSLGGVATEAFFGQGTRLTVV.

This clone has a handful of counts. The chain employs TRBV7-2 and TRBJ2-7; either TRBD1 or TRBD2 may fit D (5 bases each). The V and J ends lost 0 bases and 3 bases respectively, with 9 bases between them. Germline lookup yields CDR1 SGHTA and CDR2 FQGNSA. This CDR3 contains 14 residues. The CDR3 DNA reads TGTGCCAGCAGCTTAGCGGGGGACCACTACGAGCAGTACTTC. Its translation is CASSLAGDHYEQYF.

The V gene is TRBV11-2, the J gene TRBJ2-1; D is perhaps TRBD1 or TRBD2 (5 bases each). CDR3 length: 14 residues. Germline V gene data show CDR1 as SGHAT and CDR2 as FQNNGV. Between the trimmed V and J ends, which lost 6 bases and 6 bases, there was a span of 15 bases. CDR3 sequence reads: CASRPRGAGNEQFF. CDR3 coding DNA: TGTGCCAGCAGACCTCGAGGGGCGGGCAATGAGCAGTTCTTC.